This T cell receptor beta chain derives from a study of T-cell memory formation after mild COVID-19. Overall study results and limits: Detection of some responders pre-infection suggested pre-existing cross-reactive memory T cells participated. Day 15 to 85 contracting clones showed balanced CD4/CD8; later expanders leaned CD4+.

Constant-segment-primed 5'RACE gave TCR alpha and TCR beta cDNA libraries with sample barcodes and UMIs. TCRdb analysed the 5' RACE reads with MiXCR anew, one entry per CDR3 protein. The data show roughly 480,000 distinct CDR3 sequences, 25% seen once. A word on this clonotype: The antigen remains undetermined.

Germline loops: CDR1 MNHEY, CDR2 SMNVEV (reference sequence). CDR3 length: 15 residues. Trimming cost V 4 bases and J 3 bases; bases outside gene matches: 6. The clonotype originates from an adult woman who had mild COVID-19 (a few samples of this study predate the infection). Cell type and time point are not known. Sequencing input: PBMCs or a T cell subset sorted from them (not recorded which). V gene TRBV27 combines with J gene TRBJ2-7; 10 bases fit TRBD2. In DNA, the CDR3 is TGTGCCAGCAGTTGGGGACTAGCGTGGATCTACGAGCAGTACTTC. This codes for CASSWGLAWIYEQYF.